The present T cell receptor beta chain was sequenced within a study of early T cells in non-severe SARS-CoV-2 infection. The library protocol tagged individual cDNA molecules with unique molecular identifiers. TCRdb re-called the 5' RACE reads with MiXCR, one entry per CDR3 protein. Counted here are 53,000 or so distinct CDR3 sequences, less than 15% occurring once; the ten biggest clones make up just over 2.5%. This clonotype has a count of ten or more. The sequencing here drew on whole blood, taken at baseline. The receptor was derived from an adult who was a healthcare worker with PCR-confirmed SARS-CoV-2 infection or an uninfected control (not recorded which).

CDR3 nucleotide sequence: TGTGCCAGCAGCCAAGAGATCGCAGATACGCAGTATTTT. Its protein is CASSQEIADTQYF. This rearrangement joins TRBV4-2 to TRBJ2-3, with D uncertain. The germline gives CDR1 LGHNA, CDR2 YNFKEQ. Deletions cut 0 bases from V and 4 bases from J, with 5 bases between. The CDR3 loop spans 13 amino acids.